Listed below are T cell receptor beta chains from one sample, sequenced in a study of CD4 T cells in relation to SARS-CoV-2 and coronaviruses. These receptors' antigens are unknown. Clones were read by immunoSEQ multiplex PCR, and TCRdb kept only the in-frame ones, dropping some. The sample carries approximately 17,000 clones, roughly 74% recorded once. The sequenced sample consisted of CD4+ T cells from PBMCs, cultured in vitro. The origin of the receptors is a human donor in good health. Both conserved end residues are part of each CDR3. D genes are given only for firm matches. Where a row states a size, it is once, few, many or the class of an expanded clone; other rows omit it.

D	size	V	J	DNA	CDR3
NA	NA	TRBV7-9	TRBJ1-2	TGTGCCAGCAGTGTAGGACTTTTTGGCTACACCTTC	CASSVGLFGYTF
TRBD1	NA	TRBV5-4	TRBJ1-1	TGTGCCATTTCAGTTGGAGGGGGCTACGGAGTGAACACTGAAGCTTTCTTT	CAISVGGGYGVNTEAFF
NA	NA	TRBV6-1	TRBJ1-2	TGTGCCAGCAGTGAGTGGACAGTCTATGGCTACACCTTC	CASSEWTVYGYTF
NA	few	TRBV21-1	TRBJ1-1	TGTGCCAGCGAAGGGACAAGACCGAACACTGAAGCTTTCTTT	CASEGTRPNTEAFF
TRBD1	few	TRBV10-1	TRBJ1-2	TGCGCCAGCAGTGAGTCCGCCGGACAGGGGTACTATGGCTACACCTTC	CASSESAGQGYYGYTF
NA	NA	TRBV5-1	TRBJ1-3	TGCGCCAGCACCGACCCTGGAAACACCATATATTTT	CASTDPGNTIYF
TRBD2	NA	TRBV27	TRBJ2-1	TGTGCCAGCACCACCTCTAGCGGGACCTACAATGAGCAGTTCTTC	CASTTSSGTYNEQFF
TRBD1	NA	TRBV12-3/TRBV12-4	TRBJ1-2	TGTGCCAGCACCCGGGACAGGGGCTATGGCTACACCTTC	CASTRDRGYGYTF
TRBD2	NA	TRBV6-5	TRBJ2-7	TGTGCCGGGGGGGAGACCTCCTACGAGCAGTACTTC	CAGGETSYEQYF
NA	few	TRBV14	TRBJ1-1	TGTGCCAGCAGCCAAGATTGGGGGAGCACTGAAGCTTTCTTT	CASSQDWGSTEAFF
NA	NA	TRBV5-4	TRBJ1-1	TGTGCCAGCAGCTTGGAGGTAAGGGACACTGAAGCTTTCTTT	CASSLEVRDTEAFF
NA	NA	TRBV5-1	TRBJ2-1	TGCGCCAGCAGCGGGATGACTAGAAACAATGAGCAGTTCTTC	CASSGMTRNNEQFF
NA	NA	TRBV9	TRBJ1-1	TGTGCCAGCAGCGCCCTGGGAACTGAAGCTTTCTTT	CASSALGTEAFF